The T cell receptor beta chain under discussion was sequenced for a study of beta chain features in type 1 diabetes. General study results and limits: In every one of the four CD4+ subsets, TCRB CDR3s were moderately but significantly shorter in Type 1 diabetes patients.

A word on this clone: Its specificity is unknown.

The study reverse transcribed the entire isolated RNA, so it sequenced expressed TCRB transcripts. Naive, central memory and regulatory T cell samples produced a mean of about 3.5 million reads. Generated by immunoSEQ multiplex PCR, the TCRdb table keeps only in-frame clones and is missing some. Here the sample spans about 360,000 clones, around an eighth being singletons. Purity of each sorted population was above 95%. The ends lost 5 bases at V and 9 bases at J; junction bases unmatched: 9. This CDR3 spans 15 amino acids. The germline CDR1 and CDR2 sequences are SGHNT and YENEEA. The sequence was obtained from a woman younger than 35 with type 1 diabetes. The chain couples TRBV11-3 to TRBJ2-1; 11 bases are shared with TRBD2. The sample consisted of naive CD4+ T cells from blood. CDR3 in amino acids: CASSPTSGSTGEQFF. The CDR3 DNA reads as TGTGCCAGCAGCCCCACTAGCGGGAGTACTGGTGAGCAGTTCTTC.